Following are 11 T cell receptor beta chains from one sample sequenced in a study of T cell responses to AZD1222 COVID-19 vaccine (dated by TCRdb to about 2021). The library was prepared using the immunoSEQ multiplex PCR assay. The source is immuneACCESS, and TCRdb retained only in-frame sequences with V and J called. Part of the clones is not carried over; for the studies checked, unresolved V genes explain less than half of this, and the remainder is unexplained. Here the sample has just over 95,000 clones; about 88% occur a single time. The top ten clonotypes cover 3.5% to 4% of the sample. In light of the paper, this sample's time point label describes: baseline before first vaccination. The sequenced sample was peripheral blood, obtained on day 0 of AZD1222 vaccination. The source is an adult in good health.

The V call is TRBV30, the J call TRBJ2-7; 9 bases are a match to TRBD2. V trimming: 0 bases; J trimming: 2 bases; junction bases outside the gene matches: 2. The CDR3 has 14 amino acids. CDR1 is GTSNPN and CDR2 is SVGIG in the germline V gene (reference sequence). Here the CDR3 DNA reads TGTGCCTGGAGTGTTCGACTAGCGGCCTACGAGCAGTACTTC. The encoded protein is CAWSVRLAAYEQYF.

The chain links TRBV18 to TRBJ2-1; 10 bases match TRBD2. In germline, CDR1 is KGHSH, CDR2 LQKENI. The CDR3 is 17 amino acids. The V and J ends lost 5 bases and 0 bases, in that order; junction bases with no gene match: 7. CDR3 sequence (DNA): TGTGCCAGCTCATACCGGACTAGCGGAAGCTCCTACAATGAGCAGTTCTTC. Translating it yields CASSYRTSGSSYNEQFF.

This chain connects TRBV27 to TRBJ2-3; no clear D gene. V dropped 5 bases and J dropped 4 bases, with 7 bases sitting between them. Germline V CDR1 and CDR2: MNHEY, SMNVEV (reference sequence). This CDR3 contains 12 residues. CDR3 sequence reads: CASSGRADTQYF. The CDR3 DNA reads TGTGCCAGCAGTGGTAGGGCAGATACGCAGTATTTT.

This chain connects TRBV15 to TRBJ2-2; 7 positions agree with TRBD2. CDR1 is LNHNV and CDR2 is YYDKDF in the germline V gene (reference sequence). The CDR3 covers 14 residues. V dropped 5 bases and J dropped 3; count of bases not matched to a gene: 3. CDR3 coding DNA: TGTGCCACCAGCCGGGGGGATTACACCGGGGAGCTGTTTTTT. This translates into CATSRGDYTGELFF. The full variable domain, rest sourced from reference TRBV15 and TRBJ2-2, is DAMVIQNPRYQVTQFGKPVTLSCSQTLNHNVMYWYQQKSSQAPKLLFHYYDKDFNNEADTPDNFQSRRPNTSFCFLDIRSPGLGDTAMYLCATSRGDYTGELFFGEGSRLTVL.

The CDR3 region is CASSHRPVEGNQPQHF. In nucleotides, the CDR3 is TGCGCCAGCAGCCATAGACCGGTGGAAGGCAATCAGCCCCAGCATTTT. The V call is TRBV4-1, the J call TRBJ1-5; no clear D. V was pared by 3 bases and J by 2 bases, with 14 bases between. The CDR3 consists of 16 residues. CDR1 is MGHRA and CDR2 is YSYEKL in the germline V gene.

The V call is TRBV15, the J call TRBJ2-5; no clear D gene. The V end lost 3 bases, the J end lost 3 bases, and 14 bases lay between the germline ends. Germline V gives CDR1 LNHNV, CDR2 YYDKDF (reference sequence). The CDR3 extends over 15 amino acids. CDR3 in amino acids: CATSSDGSPKETQYF. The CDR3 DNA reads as TGTGCCACCAGCAGCGACGGGTCCCCAAAAGAGACCCAGTACTTC.

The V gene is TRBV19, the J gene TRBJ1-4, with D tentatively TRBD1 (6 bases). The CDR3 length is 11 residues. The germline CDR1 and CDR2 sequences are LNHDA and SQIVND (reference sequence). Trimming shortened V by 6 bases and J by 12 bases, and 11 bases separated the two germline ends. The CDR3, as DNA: TGTGCCAGTAGCATGACAGGTGAACTGTTTTTT. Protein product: CASSMTGELFF.

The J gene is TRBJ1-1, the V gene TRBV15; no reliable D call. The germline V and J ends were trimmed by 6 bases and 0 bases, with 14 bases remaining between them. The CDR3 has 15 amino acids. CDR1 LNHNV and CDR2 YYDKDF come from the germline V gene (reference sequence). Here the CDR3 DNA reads TGTGCCACCAGATTGGGCCAGACTGTGAACACTGAAGCTTTCTTT. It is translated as CATRLGQTVNTEAFF.

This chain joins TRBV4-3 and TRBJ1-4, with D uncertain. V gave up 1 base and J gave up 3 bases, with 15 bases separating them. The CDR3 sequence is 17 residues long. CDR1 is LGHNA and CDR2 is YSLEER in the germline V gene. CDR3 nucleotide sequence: TGCGCCAGCAGCCAAGTACATGCGGCAGTTGCTAATGAAAAACTGTTTTTT. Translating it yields CASSQVHAAVANEKLFF.

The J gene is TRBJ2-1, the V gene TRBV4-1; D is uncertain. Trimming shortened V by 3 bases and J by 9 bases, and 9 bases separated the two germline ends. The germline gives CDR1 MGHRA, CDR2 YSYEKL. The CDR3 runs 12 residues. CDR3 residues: CASSHVGSEQFF. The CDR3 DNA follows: TGCGCCAGCAGCCATGTAGGTAGTGAGCAGTTCTTC.

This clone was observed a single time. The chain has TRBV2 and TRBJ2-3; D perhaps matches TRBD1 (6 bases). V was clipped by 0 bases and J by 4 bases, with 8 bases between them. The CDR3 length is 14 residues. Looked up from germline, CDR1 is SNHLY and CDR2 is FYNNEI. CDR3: CASSEAQGPDTQYF. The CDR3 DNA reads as TGTGCCAGCAGTGAAGCACAGGGCCCAGATACGCAGTATTTT.